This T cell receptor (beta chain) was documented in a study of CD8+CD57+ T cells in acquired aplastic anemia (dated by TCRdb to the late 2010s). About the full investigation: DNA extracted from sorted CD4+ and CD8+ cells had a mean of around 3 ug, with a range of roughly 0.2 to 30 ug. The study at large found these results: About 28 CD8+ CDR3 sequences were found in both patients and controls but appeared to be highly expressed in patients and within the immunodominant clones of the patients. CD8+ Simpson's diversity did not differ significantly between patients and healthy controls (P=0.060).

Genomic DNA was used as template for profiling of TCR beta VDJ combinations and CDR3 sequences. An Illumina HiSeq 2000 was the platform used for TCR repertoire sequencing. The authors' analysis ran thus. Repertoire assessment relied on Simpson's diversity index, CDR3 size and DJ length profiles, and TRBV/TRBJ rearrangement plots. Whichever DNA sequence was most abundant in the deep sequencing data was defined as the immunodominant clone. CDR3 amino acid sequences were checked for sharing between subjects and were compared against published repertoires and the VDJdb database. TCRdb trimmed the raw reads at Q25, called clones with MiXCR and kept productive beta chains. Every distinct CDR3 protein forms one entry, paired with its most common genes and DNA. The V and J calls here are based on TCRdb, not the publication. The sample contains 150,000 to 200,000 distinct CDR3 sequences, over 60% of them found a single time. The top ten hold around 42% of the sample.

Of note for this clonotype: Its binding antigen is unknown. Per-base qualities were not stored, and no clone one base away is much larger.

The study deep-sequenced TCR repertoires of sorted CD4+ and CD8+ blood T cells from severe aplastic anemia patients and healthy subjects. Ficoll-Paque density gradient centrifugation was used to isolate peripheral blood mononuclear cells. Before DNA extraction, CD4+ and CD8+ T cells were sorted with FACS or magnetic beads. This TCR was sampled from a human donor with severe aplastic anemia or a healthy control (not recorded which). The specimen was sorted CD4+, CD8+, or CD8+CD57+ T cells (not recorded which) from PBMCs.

For the CDR3, the sequence is CASTSGTDTYEQYF. The nucleotides read TGTGCCAGCACCTCCGGGACAGACACCTACGAGCAGTACTTC. The chain was built from TRBV12-3 or TRBV12-4 and TRBJ2-7; the central 7 bases match TRBD1. The CDR3 starts with the cysteine, ends with the phenylalanine, and has 14 residues. Only the CDR3 DNA is retained, 42 bases long and in frame from the first base. The junction shows trimming of 7 bases on V and 2 bases on J, and the gene matches do not reach 8 bases of it.